The 5 T cell receptor beta chains in this list originate from one sample, sequenced in a study of glioma-infiltrating T cells after dendritic cell vaccination. Time point described: after dendritic cell vaccination, including at tumor progression/relapse. Profiling relied on immunoSEQ multiplex PCR, and the TCRdb table lists in-frame clones only, not all of them. The sample includes roughly 10,000 clones, roughly 80% seen only once; the top ten take roughly 41%. Sequencing used blood, obtained after dendritic cell vaccination. The receptors originated from a human donor with glioblastoma.

The V call is TRBV11-2, the J call TRBJ1-2, with a possible D match to TRBD1 (5 bases). Germline loops: CDR1 SGHAT, CDR2 FQNNGV. The CDR3 is 15 residues long. The V and J ends lost 5 bases and 5 bases respectively, with 18 bases between them. CDR3 DNA sequence: TGTGCCAGCAGCGGGGGGGGAAACAAACCATATGGCTACACCTTC. Residues: CASSGGGNKPYGYTF.

The gene calls are TRBV11-3 and TRBJ2-1; 13 nucleotides line up with TRBD2. V dropped 2 bases and J dropped 7; count of bases not matched to a gene: 8. In germline, CDR1 is SGHNT, CDR2 YENEEA. The CDR3 totals 17 residues. The DNA for the CDR3 is TGTGCCAGCAGCTTAACCGGACTAGCGGGAGTGAATAATGAGCAGTTCTTC. Protein: CASSLTGLAGVNNEQFF.

The rearrangement uses TRBV19 and TRBJ2-7; D is unresolved. The CDR3 has 14 amino acids. The ends were cut back, 5 bases at V and 2 bases at J, with 13 bases in the middle. CDR1 is LNHDA, CDR2 SQIVND, per germline (reference sequence). In DNA form, the CDR3 reads TGTGCCAGTAGTGTCCCAGGATACCCCTACGAGCAGTACTTC. The encoded protein is CASSVPGYPYEQYF.

This rearrangement joins TRBV7-9 to TRBJ1-1; D is undetermined. Between the trimmed V and J ends, which lost 3 bases and 9 bases, there was a span of 8 bases. The CDR3 sequence is 11 residues long. Germline loops: CDR1 SEHNR, CDR2 FQNEAQ (reference sequence). Written as DNA, the CDR3 is TGTGCCAGCAGCTTTGGAGGGAAAGCTTTCTTT. It encodes CASSFGGKAFF.

The gene calls are TRBV7-2 and TRBJ2-6, with 8 positions matching TRBD2. The CDR3 length is 21 residues. Germline V gene sequence: CDR1 SGHTA, CDR2 FQGNSA. The V segment lost 0 bases and the J segment 1 base; nucleotides outside the gene matches: 14. DNA for the CDR3: TGTGCCAGCAGCTTAGCTCGGCTCGGGAGACTAGCGCTATCTGGGGCCAACGTCCTGACTTTC. It codes for CASSLARLGRLALSGANVLTF.